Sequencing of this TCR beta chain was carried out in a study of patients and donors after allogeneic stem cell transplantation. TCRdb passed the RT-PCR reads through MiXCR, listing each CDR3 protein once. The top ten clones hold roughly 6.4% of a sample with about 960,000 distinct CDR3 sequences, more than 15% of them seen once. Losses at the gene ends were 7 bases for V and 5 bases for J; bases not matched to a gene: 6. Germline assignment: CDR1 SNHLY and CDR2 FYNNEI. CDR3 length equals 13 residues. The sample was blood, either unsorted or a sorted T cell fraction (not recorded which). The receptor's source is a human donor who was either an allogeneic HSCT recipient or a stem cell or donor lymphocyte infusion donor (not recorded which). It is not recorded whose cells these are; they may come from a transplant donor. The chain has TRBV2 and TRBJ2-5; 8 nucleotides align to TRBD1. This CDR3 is CASTRNRGETQYF. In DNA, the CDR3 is TGTGCCAGCACCCGGAACAGGGGGGAGACCCAGTACTTC.